This record concerns one T cell receptor beta chain sequence. Its specificity is unknown. This sample was taken from a study of cytomegalovirus exposure and HLA in healthy donors. Although they were nominally healthy when sampled, donors likely had unrecorded immune exposures. This CDR3 spans 13 amino acids. Trimming cost V 7 bases and J 7 bases, with 14 bases left between them. Germline CDR1 reads ENHRY; CDR2 reads SYGVKD. Study results and limitations: Most TCR sequences proved rare, with some public TCRs found in many donors. Overall, about 160 TCR beta chains were annotated as cytomegalovirus-associated.

Vbeta (60) and Jbeta (13) primers were used in the PCR. TCRdb keeps only in-frame clones here, not all; method: immunoSEQ multiplex PCR. Its listing shows 100,000 to 150,000 clones. The source material was PBMCs. The clonotype was recovered from a woman aged 40-49 years in good health and CMV-seropositive. The chain joins TRBV10-3 to TRBJ1-5; D is perhaps TRBD1 (5 bases). CDR3 nucleotide sequence: TGTGCCATCACTCAGGGCACTGGACAGCCCCAGCATTTT. Translating gives CAITQGTGQPQHF.